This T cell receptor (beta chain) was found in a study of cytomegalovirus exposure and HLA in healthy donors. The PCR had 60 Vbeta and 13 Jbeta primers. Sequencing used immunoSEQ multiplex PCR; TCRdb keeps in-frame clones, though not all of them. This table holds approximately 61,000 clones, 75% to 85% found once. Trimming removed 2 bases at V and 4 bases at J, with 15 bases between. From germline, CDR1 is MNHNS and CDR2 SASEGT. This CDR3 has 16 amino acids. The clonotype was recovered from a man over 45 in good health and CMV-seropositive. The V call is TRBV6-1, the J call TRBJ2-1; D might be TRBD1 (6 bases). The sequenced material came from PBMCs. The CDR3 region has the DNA TGTGCCAGCAGTGAAATAGGCAGGGGCCCTTACAATGAGCAGTTCTTC. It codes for CASSEIGRGPYNEQFF.